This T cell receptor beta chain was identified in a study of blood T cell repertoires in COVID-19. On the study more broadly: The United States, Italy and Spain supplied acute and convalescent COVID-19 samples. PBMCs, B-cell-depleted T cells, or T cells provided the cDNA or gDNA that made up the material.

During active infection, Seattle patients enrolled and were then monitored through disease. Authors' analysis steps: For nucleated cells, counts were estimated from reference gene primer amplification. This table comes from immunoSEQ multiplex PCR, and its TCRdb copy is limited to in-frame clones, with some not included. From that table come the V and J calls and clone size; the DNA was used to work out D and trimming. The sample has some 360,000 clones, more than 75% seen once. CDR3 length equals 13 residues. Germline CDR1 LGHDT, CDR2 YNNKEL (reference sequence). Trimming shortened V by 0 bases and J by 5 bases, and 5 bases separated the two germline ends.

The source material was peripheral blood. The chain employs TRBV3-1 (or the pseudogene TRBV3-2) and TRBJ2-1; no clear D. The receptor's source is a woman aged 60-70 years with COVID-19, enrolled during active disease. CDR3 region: CASSQDENNEQFF. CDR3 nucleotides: TGTGCCAGCAGCCAAGATGAGAACAATGAGCAGTTCTTC.